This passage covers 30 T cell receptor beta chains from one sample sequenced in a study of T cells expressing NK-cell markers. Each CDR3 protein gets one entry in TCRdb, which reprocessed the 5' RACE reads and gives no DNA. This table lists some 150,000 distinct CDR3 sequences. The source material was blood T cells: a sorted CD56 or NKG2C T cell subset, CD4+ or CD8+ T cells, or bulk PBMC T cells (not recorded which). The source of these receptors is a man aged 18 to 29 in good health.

The CDR3 sequence is CSARDPEYQETQYF. The chain uses TRBV20-1 and TRBJ2-5. Germline loops: CDR1 DFQATT, CDR2 SNEGSKA (reference sequence). The CDR3 loop spans 14 amino acids.

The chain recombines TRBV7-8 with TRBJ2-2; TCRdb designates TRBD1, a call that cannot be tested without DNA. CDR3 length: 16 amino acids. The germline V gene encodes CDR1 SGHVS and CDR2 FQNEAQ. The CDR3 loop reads CASSFTTVANTGELFF.

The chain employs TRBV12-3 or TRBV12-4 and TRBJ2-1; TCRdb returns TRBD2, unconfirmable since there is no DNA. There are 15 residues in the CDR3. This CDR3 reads CASLGGLAPYNEQFF.

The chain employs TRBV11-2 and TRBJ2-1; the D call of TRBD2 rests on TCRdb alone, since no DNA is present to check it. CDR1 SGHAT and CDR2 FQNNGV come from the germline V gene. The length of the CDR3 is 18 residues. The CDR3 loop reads CASSLVTGTGRAGNEQFF.

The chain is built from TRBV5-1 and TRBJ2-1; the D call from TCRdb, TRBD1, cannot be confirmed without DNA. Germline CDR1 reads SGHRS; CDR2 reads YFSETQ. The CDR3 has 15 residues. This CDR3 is CASSLDTGRGTEQFF. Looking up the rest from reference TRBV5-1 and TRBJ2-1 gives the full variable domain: KAGVTQTPRYLIKTRGQQVTLSCSPISGHRSVSWYQQTPGQGLQFLFEYFSETQRNKGNFPGRFSGRQFSNSRSEMNVSTLELGDSALYLCASSLDTGRGTEQFFGPGTRLTVL.

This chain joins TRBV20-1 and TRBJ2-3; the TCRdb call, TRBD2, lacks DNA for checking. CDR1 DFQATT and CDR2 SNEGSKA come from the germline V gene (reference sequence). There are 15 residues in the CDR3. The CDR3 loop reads CSARGSEGSTDTQYF.

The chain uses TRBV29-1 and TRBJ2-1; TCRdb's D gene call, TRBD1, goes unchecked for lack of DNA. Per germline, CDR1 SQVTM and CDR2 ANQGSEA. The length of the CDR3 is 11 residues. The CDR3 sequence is CSANRGDEQFF.

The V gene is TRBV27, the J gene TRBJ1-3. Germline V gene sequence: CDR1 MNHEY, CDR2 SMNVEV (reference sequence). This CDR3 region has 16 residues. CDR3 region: CASSSLSLAPGNTIYF.

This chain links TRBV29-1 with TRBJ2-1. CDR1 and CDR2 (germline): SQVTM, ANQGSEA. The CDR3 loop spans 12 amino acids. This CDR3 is CSVDGYPNEQFF.

CDR3 amino acids: CASSLDPGSYGYTF. The gene calls are TRBV11-2 and TRBJ1-2. The CDR3 totals 14 residues. Germline V lookup: CDR1 SGHAT, CDR2 FQNNGV.

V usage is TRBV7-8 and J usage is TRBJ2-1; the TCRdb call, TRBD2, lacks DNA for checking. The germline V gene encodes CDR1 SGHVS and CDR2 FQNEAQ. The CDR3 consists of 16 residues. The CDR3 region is CASSLTSKRSYNEQFF. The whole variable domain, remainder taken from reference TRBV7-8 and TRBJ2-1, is GAGVSQSPRYKVAKRGQDVALRCDPISGHVSLFWYQQALGQGPEFLTYFQNEAQLDKSGLPSDRFFAERPEGSVSTLKIQRTQQEDSAVYLCASSLTSKRSYNEQFFGPGTRLTVL.

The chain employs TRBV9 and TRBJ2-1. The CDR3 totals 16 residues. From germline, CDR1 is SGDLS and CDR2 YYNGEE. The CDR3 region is CASSEYGQGPYNEQFF.

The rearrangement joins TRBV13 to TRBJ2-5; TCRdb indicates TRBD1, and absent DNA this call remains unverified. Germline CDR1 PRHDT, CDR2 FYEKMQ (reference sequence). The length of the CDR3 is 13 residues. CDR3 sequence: CASSDGAGETQYF.

The CDR3: CASSFGLAALNEQFF. The chain combines TRBV27 with TRBJ2-1; TCRdb's D call, TRBD2, is unchecked because there is no DNA. Germline V gene lookup returns CDR1 MNHEY and CDR2 SMNVEV (reference sequence). This CDR3 has 15 amino acids.

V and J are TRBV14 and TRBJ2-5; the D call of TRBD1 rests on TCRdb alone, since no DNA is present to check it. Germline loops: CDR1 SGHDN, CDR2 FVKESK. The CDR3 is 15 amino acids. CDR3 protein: CASSQWDRAQETQYF.

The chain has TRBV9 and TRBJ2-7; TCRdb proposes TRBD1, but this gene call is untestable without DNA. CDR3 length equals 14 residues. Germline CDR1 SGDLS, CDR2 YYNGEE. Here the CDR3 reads CASSVYSGAYEQYF.

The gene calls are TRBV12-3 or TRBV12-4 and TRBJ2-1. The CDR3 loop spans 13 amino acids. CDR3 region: CATTLSSYNEQFF.

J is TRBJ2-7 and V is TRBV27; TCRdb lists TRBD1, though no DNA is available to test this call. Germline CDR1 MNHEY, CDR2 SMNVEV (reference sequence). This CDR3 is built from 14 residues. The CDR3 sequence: CASSLGGAEYEQYF.

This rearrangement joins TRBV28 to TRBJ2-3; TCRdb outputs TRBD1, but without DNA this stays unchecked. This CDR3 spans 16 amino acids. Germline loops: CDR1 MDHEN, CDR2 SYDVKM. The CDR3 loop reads CASSSPSGQGLNTQYF.

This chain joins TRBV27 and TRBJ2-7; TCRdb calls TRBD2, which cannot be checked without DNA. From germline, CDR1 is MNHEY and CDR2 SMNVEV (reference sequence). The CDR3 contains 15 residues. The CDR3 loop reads CASSIGLAGGNEQYF.

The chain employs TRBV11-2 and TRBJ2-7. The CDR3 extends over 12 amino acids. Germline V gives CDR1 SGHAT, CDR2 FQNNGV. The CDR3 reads CASSLEPYEQYF.

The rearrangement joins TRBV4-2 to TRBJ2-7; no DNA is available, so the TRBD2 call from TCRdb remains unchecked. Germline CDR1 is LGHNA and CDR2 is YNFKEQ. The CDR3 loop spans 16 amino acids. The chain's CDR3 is CASSQVGGGSRYEQYF.

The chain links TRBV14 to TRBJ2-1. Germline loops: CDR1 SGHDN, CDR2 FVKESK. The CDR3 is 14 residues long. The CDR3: CASSQMLDYNEQFF.

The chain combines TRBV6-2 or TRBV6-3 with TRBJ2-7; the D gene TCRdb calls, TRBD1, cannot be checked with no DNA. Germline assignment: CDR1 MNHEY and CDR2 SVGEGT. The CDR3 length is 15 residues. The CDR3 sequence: CASSSPSGTAYEQYF.

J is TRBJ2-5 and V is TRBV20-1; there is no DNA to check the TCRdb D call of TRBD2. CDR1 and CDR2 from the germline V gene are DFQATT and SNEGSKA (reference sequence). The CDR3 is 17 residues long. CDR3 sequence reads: CSARDVASGRLGETQYF.

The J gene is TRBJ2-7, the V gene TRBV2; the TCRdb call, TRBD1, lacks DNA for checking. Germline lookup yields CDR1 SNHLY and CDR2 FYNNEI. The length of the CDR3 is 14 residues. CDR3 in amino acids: CASSEENRVYEQYF.

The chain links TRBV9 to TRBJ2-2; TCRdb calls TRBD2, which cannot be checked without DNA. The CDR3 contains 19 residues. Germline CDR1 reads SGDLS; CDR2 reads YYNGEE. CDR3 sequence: CASSVDPLEYQGNTGELFF.

CDR3 amino acids: CASIGGNEQFF. This rearrangement joins TRBV2 to TRBJ2-1; no DNA is available, so the TRBD2 call from TCRdb remains unchecked. CDR3 length: 11 amino acids. Per germline, CDR1 SNHLY and CDR2 FYNNEI.

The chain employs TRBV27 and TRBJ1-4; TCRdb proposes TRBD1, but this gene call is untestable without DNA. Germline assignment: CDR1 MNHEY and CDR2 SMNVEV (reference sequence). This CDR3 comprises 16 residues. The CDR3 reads CASSTLTGLANEKLFF. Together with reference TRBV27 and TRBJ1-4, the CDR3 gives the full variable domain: EAQVTQNPRYLITVTGKKLTVTCSQNMNHEYMSWYRQDPGLGLRQIYYSMNVEVTDKGDVPEGYKVSRKEKRNFPLILESPSPNQTSLYFCASSTLTGLANEKLFFGSGTQLSVL.

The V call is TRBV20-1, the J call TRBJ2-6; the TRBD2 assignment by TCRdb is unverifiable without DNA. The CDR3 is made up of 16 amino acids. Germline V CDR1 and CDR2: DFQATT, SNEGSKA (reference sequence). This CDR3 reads CSAVSGGSSGANVLTF.